Listed below are T cell receptor beta chains from one sample, sequenced in a study of shared clonotypes between healthy human individuals. Assay used: immunoSEQ multiplex PCR; TCRdb lists only in-frame clones, some missing. The sample has some 2.1 million clones, approximately 95% seen once. Sequenced material: naive CD4+ T cells sorted from blood. The receptors originated from a man between 18 and 35 years old in good health. Each CDR3 is given with its conserved first and last residue. D genes are given only for firm matches. Expanded clones are given a class, and other clones once, few, many or no size at all.

j_call d_call clone_size v_call cdr3_aa cdr3_nt
TRBJ2-2 - - TRBV4-3 CASSQESNGRRARLFF TGCGCCAGCAGCCAAGAAAGCAACGGACGCCGTGCCAGGCTGTTTTTT
TRBJ2-5 TRBD1 - TRBV28 CASSPDRVRETQYF TGTGCCAGCAGCCCTGACAGGGTACGGGAGACCCAGTACTTC
TRBJ1-6 - - TRBV30 CAWREELNSPLHF TGTGCCTGGAGGGAGGAGCTGAATTCACCCCTCCACTTT
TRBJ1-1 - many TRBV27 CASSLQMNTEAFF TGTGCCAGCAGTTTACAGATGAACACTGAAGCTTTCTTT
TRBJ1-5 - - TRBV4-1 CASSQLAGIDSNQPQHF TGCGCCAGCAGCCAATTAGCAGGGATTGATAGCAATCAGCCCCAGCATTTT
TRBJ2-1 - - TRBV29-1 CSVRRGTDYNEQFF TGCAGCGTCCGACGCGGGACGGATTACAATGAGCAGTTCTTC
TRBJ1-2 TRBD1 - TRBV6-1 CASKETGGAGYGYTF TGTGCCAGCAAAGAGACAGGGGGCGCTGGGTATGGCTACACCTTC
TRBJ1-3 - - TRBV29-1 CSVEDRDFSGNTIYF TGCAGCGTTGAAGATCGGGACTTCTCTGGAAACACCATATATTTT
TRBJ2-7 TRBD2 - TRBV6-5 CASSYSRSSGRYEQYF TGTGCCAGCAGTTACTCGAGGAGTAGCGGGAGGTACGAGCAGTACTTC
TRBJ2-5 - - TRBV2 CASSDWGTQETQYF TGTGCCAGCAGTGATTGGGGTACGCAAGAGACCCAGTACTTC